This section outlines one T cell receptor (beta chain) sequence together with its context. Its antigen is currently unknown. Trimming at V came to 4 bases and at J to 7 bases, leaving 9 bases not matched to a gene. Germline-derived CDR1 and CDR2 are SGDLS and YYNGEE. This CDR3 has 16 residues. Clones were sequenced by immunoSEQ multiplex PCR, and TCRdb holds only the in-frame ones, with some missing. This sample yields some 2.1 million clones, of which 85% to 95% are seen a single time; 0.1% to 0.15% belongs to the top ten. The sample is drawn from a study of shared clonotypes between healthy human individuals. Study results and caveats: Deeper or shallower sequencing was expected to change how clonotypes are shared among donors.

Sequenced sample: naive CD4+ T cells sorted from blood. Subset denoted: CD45RA+ positively selected. V usage is TRBV9 and J usage is TRBJ2-1; 12 bases are a match to TRBD2. The receptor comes from a man aged 18 to 30 in good health. CDR3 nucleotide sequence: TGTGCCAGCAGCTCCCGGACTAGCGGGATTGTGAATGAGCAGTTCTTC. Amino acids: CASSSRTSGIVNEQFF.